The rows below give T cell receptor beta chains drawn from one sample of a study of shared clonotypes between healthy human individuals. TCRdb's copy holds only in-frame clones and misses some; the assay was immunoSEQ multiplex PCR. This sample has 2,100,000 or so clones, with more than 90% found just once. Source material: naive CD4+ T cells sorted from blood. The receptors were gathered from a man aged 18 to 29 in good health. CDR3s include the opening cysteine and the closing phenylalanine or tryptophan. The D gene is left open where the match is weak. Not all rows give a size; the values are once, few, many and, for expanded clones, a class.

d_gene,j_gene,v_gene,abundance,CDR3nt,CDR3aa
.,TRBJ2-1,TRBV27,.,TGTGCCAGCAGTCGCCGGAATGAGCAGTTCTTC,CASSRRNEQFF
TRBD2,TRBJ2-7,TRBV19,.,TGTGCCAGTAGTATCGGGACTAGCGGAACCTACGAGCAGTACTTC,CASSIGTSGTYEQYF
.,TRBJ1-2,TRBV6-5,.,TGTGCCAGCAGGGGGGCTTGGGTCTATGGCTACACCTTC,CASRGAWVYGYTF
.,TRBJ1-2,TRBV6-5,.,TGTGCCAGCAGTTACTCCGGGGGAACCTATGGCTACACCTTC,CASSYSGGTYGYTF
.,TRBJ2-3,TRBV9,.,TGTGCCAGCAGCGTAGCTTTCGGGAGCACAGATACGCAGTATTTT,CASSVAFGSTDTQYF
.,TRBJ2-3,TRBV29-1,.,TGCAGCGTAGTGACAGGACTTAACACAGATACGCAGTATTTT,CSVVTGLNTDTQYF
TRBD1,TRBJ1-2,TRBV4-3,once,TGCGCCAGCAGCCAAGAAGGTCCCAGGACAGGCTATGGCTACACCTTC,CASSQEGPRTGYGYTF
.,TRBJ2-1,TRBV20-1,once,TGCAGTGCTAGAGTCTCCAATGAGCAGTTCTTC,CSARVSNEQFF
.,TRBJ1-6,TRBV30,.,TGTGCCTGGGACTTACACCTCGGCTCCTATAATTCACCCCTCCACTTT,CAWDLHLGSYNSPLHF
TRBD1,TRBJ1-4,TRBV6-1,.,TGTGCCAGCATAAGACAGGGAGCTAATGAAAAACTGTTTTTT,CASIRQGANEKLFF
TRBD1,TRBJ2-2,TRBV10-3,.,TGTGCCATCACCTCAGACAGGGACACCGGGGAGCTGTTTTTT,CAITSDRDTGELFF
.,TRBJ1-2,TRBV30,.,TGTGCCTGGAGCGCAGTCAAGGCCTATGGCTACACCTTC,CAWSAVKAYGYTF
TRBD1,TRBJ2-7,TRBV18,.,TGTGCCAGCGCCCCCCAGGGGGTAACCTACGAGCAGTACTTC,CASAPQGVTYEQYF
.,TRBJ2-5,TRBV14,.,TGTGCCAGCAGCCCCGGACAGACCCAGTACTTC,CASSPGQTQYF
TRBD1,TRBJ1-4,TRBV30,.,TGTGCCTGGAGTGTGACAGGGGTAAATGAAAAACTGTTTTTT,CAWSVTGVNEKLFF
.,TRBJ2-7,TRBV5-4,.,TGTGCCAGCAGCGCCGGTCTGTCCTACGAGCAGTACTTC,CASSAGLSYEQYF
.,TRBJ1-4,TRBV27,.,TGTGCCAGCAGTTTTCGAAGATCTAATGAAAAACTGTTTTTT,CASSFRRSNEKLFF
.,TRBJ1-5,TRBV7-9,.,TGTGCCAGCAGCTCCCAGAGCAATCAGCCCCAGCATTTT,CASSSQSNQPQHF
TRBD1,TRBJ1-4,TRBV2,.,TGTGCCAGCAGTTACCGGGACAGTAATGAAAAACTGTTTTTT,CASSYRDSNEKLFF
.,TRBJ2-2,TRBV10-2,.,TGCGCCAGCAGCCCTGCATTGCGGAGCACCGGGGAGCTGTTTTTT,CASSPALRSTGELFF
.,TRBJ2-3,TRBV18,.,TGTGCCAGCTCACCACCATCAGGGATGAGGGCAGATACGCAGTATTTT,CASSPPSGMRADTQYF
TRBD1,TRBJ2-3,TRBV4-1,.,TGCGCCAGCAGCCAGAAACCGACAGGGGCGGTTGGAGATACGCAGTATTTT,CASSQKPTGAVGDTQYF